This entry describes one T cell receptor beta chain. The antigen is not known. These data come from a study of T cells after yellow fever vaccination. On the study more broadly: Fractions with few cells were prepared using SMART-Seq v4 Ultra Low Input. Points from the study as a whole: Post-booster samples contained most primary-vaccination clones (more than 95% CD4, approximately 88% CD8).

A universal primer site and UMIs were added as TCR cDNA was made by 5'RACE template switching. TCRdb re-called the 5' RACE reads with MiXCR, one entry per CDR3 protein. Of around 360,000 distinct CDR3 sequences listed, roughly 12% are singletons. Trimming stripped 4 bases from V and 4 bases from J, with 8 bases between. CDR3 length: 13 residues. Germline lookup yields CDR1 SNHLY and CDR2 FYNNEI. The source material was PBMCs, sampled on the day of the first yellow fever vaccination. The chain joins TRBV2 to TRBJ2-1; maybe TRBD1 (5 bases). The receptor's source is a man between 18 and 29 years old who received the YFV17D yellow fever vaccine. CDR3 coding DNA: TGTGCCAGCAGTGGACAGATATACAATGAGCAGTTCTTC. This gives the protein CASSGQIYNEQFF.